This TCR beta chain was captured in a study of T cells in localized non-small cell lung cancer (TCRdb year 2020). Study-wide context: The study analyzed T cell repertoires of 236 early-stage NSCLC patients, comparing tumors and uninvolved tumor-adjacent lungs. The cohort comprised 236 treatment-naïve NSCLC patients with resected, localized lung tumors. Of the NSCLC patients, around 140 were male and around 97 were female, and the mean age was about 69 years.

Including cysteine and phenylalanine, the CDR3 has 16 amino acids. The read is trimmed to its CDR3 DNA, 48 bases read in frame from base 1. At diagnosis, peripheral blood, uninvolved tumor-adjacent lung and tumor were collected and stored as a combination of fresh-frozen and FFPE material. For TCR repertoire profiling, the blood samples were analyzed as peripheral blood mononuclear cells. On the study overall, not on this receptor specifically: Multi-region tumor sequencing was not performed, so intratumor heterogeneity could not be excluded. Because of the exploratory design, TCR variables were selected using unadjusted p-values without false-discovery rate correction. Longer overall survival was associated with higher blood T cell density, whereas shorter survival was associated with higher adjacent-lung clonality. Of the top 100 tumor clones, a median of around 57 were detected in paired uninvolved adjacent lung; approximately 30 were also among that lung's top 100. Uninvolved tumor-adjacent lung showed the highest T cell clonality, higher than tumor, which suggests more focused antigenic responses in the adjacent lung.

The immunoSEQ Assay was used to sequence TCR beta CDR3 regions from DNA. For the original study's pipeline: T cell density was computed as TCR beta template counts normalized to usable DNA estimated by amplifying housekeeping genes. Richness was estimated with the preseqR package, extrapolating to 400,000 templates for PBMC samples and 120,000 templates for tissue samples. Clonality was calculated as one minus Pielou's evenness. Tissue-enriched TCRs were identified by differential abundance testing using productive amino-acid clonotypes, minimum total count 5 and alpha 0.1. The Jaccard Index and the Morisita Overlap Index were used to measure how much the repertoires overlapped between compartments. GLIPH grouped TCR beta CDR3s together with public tetramer-defined viral CDR3s, and a viral motif had to include at least three viral sequences and also show V-gene enrichment. Drawn from immuneACCESS, this table holds only the in-frame rearrangements with V and J called that TCRdb kept. Clones are partly lost; checked studies trace under half to an unresolved V gene and leave the rest unexplained. Clone size and the V and J calls come from that table; the DNA yielded D and trimming. The sample contains 20,000 to 30,000 clones, approximately 89% of them found a single time. Together, the top ten hold around 4.2% of the sample.

A remark on this clone: No cognate antigen has been identified for it. No base qualities exist here, and no much larger clone lies one base off it.

Sample: peripheral blood, taken before any cancer treatment. The rearranged segments are TRBV21-1 and TRBJ1-5. TRBV21-1 is listed as a pseudogene. The sequence was obtained from a female donor older than 55 with stage II squamous cell lung carcinoma. CDR3 sequence: CASSKRPGWDNQPQHF. The nucleotides read TGTGCCAGCAGCAAGCGGCCAGGATGGGACAATCAGCCCCAGCATTTT.